The 13 T cell receptor beta chains presented below share a single source sample, sequenced in a study of T cell repertoires in cytomegalovirus infection. These receptors lack a known antigen. TCRdb re-called the reads with MiXCR, one entry per CDR3 protein. Among 550,000 to 700,000 distinct CDR3 sequences listed, just under 40% were seen once. The sample in question was cultured PBMCs, obtained from culture after CMV antigen stimulation. Receptors originate from a human donor in good health (CMV status not recorded). Some clones in this sample may be carry-over from other donors' samples.

This clonotype appeared once. The chain joins TRBV7-9 to TRBJ1-4; TRBD1 might be the D (5 bases). Deletions cut 3 bases from V and 6 bases from J, with 5 bases between. Looked up from germline, CDR1 is SEHNR and CDR2 is FQNEAQ (reference sequence). The CDR3 has 12 amino acids. The CDR3 reads CASSFRDEKLFF. CDR3 sequence (DNA): TGTGCCAGCAGCTTCAGGGATGAAAAACTGTTTTTT.

This clonotype was picked up a small number of times. The chain combines TRBV7-6 with TRBJ1-3; D gene uncertain. Germline CDR1 is SGHVS and CDR2 is FNYEAQ. The CDR3 consists of 12 residues. V dropped 9 bases and J dropped 2 bases, with 8 bases sitting between them. The CDR3 nucleotides are TGTGCCAGTGGGGTGGCTGGAAACACCATATATTTT. Amino acid sequence: CASGVAGNTIYF.

This clonotype was seen a few times. The rearrangement links TRBV7-2 to TRBJ2-7, with D possibly matching TRBD1 (6 bases). V lost 7 bases to trimming and J lost 4 bases, with 20 bases between them. This CDR3 spans 15 amino acids. Germline CDR1 is SGHTA and CDR2 is FQGNSA. CDR3 DNA sequence: TGTGCCAGCACGCAGTACAGGGTACCCTCATACGAGCAGTACTTC. Protein: CASTQYRVPSYEQYF.

CDR3 in amino acids: CASSQPRDRGAKNIQYF. DNA of the CDR3: TGCGCCAGCAGCCAGCCACGGGACAGGGGAGCCAAAAACATTCAGTACTTC. This chain connects TRBV4-1 to TRBJ2-4; 10 bases fit TRBD1. The CDR3 covers 17 residues. CDR1 MGHRA and CDR2 YSYEKL come from the germline V gene. Unmatched junction bases numbered 5, after V lost 3 bases and J lost 0 bases.

This clonotype was observed once. The genes are TRBV11-2 and TRBJ2-7, with 7 bases fitting TRBD2. Germline CDR1 SGHAT, CDR2 FQNNGV. The junction had 6 bases not matched to a gene; V was cut back by 5 bases and J by 5 bases. This CDR3 contains 13 residues. CDR3 loop: CASSSPGRDEQYF. CDR3 bases: TGTGCCAGCAGCAGTCCTGGGAGGGACGAGCAGTACTTC.

This sequence joins TRBV12-3 or TRBV12-4 and TRBJ2-7; 8 positions agree with TRBD2. This CDR3 has 16 amino acids. V was pared by 5 bases and J by 1 base, with 10 bases of the junction left unmatched. The CDR3 spells CASSPIITSGSYEQYF. As DNA, the CDR3 is TGTGCCAGCAGTCCAATAATCACTAGCGGATCCTACGAGCAGTACTTC.

This clonotype was seen more than once but under ten times. The chain links TRBV12-3 or TRBV12-4 to TRBJ1-4; 8 positions agree with TRBD1. The CDR3 runs 15 residues. J was trimmed by 6 bases and V by 2 bases; bases with no gene match: 5. CDR3: CASSLSRTGYEKLFF. The CDR3 DNA is TGTGCCAGCAGTTTATCCCGGACAGGGTATGAAAAACTGTTTTTT.

The chain combines TRBV7-2 with TRBJ2-4; D not resolved. Trimming stripped 5 bases from V and 0 bases from J, with 8 bases between. The CDR3 runs 14 residues. Germline V gene sequence: CDR1 SGHTA, CDR2 FQGNSA. The CDR3: CASSGPVAKNIQYF. For the CDR3, the DNA is TGTGCCAGCAGCGGGCCGGTAGCCAAAAACATTCAGTACTTC.

The chain uses TRBV7-8 and TRBJ2-7; D ambiguous. Germline lookup yields CDR1 SGHVS and CDR2 FQNEAQ. CDR3 length: 12 amino acids. V was clipped by 5 bases and J by 2 bases, with 7 bases between them. The CDR3 sequence: CASSGQPYEQYF. DNA for the CDR3: TGTGCCAGCAGCGGGCAACCCTACGAGCAGTACTTC.

This clonotype has a handful of counts. This rearrangement joins TRBV6-5 to TRBJ1-2, with 8 bases lining up with TRBD1. The germline V gene has CDR1 MNHEY and CDR2 SVGAGI. The V gene end was trimmed by 5 bases and the J gene end by 5 bases; junction bases not matched to a gene: 7. The CDR3 spans 14 residues. The chain's CDR3 is CASSRTGLTYGYTF. CDR3 sequence (DNA): TGTGCCAGCAGTAGGACAGGGTTGACGTATGGCTACACCTTC.

The genes are TRBV6-2 or TRBV6-3 and TRBJ1-1; D unresolved. With 0 bases removed from V and 1 base from J, the gap between germline ends came to 9 bases. CDR1 and CDR2 from the germline V gene are MNHEY and SVGEGT. This CDR3 region has 15 residues. The CDR3, as DNA: TGTGCCAGCAGTTACTCGCGGGGAGGGAACACTGAAGCTTTCTTT. Protein sequence: CASSYSRGGNTEAFF.

The gene calls are TRBV5-1 and TRBJ1-2, with D hard to call. This CDR3 contains 13 residues. CDR1 and CDR2 from the germline V gene are SGHRS and YFSETQ. Trimming removed 2 bases at V and 0 bases at J, with 5 bases between. The DNA of the CDR3 is TGCGCCAGCAGCTTCAACCCTAACTATGGCTACACCTTC. Translation: CASSFNPNYGYTF.

This clonotype was recorded at least ten times. The chain has TRBV12-3 or TRBV12-4 and TRBJ2-5; maybe TRBD2 (6 bases). The CDR3 loop spans 14 amino acids. The germline V and J ends were trimmed by 5 bases and 2 bases, with 12 bases remaining between them. The chain's CDR3 is CASSPRDLQETQYF. DNA for the CDR3: TGTGCCAGCAGTCCCCGGGACTTACAAGAGACCCAGTACTTC.